Included here is one T cell receptor (beta chain) sequence, with context. Its antigen is not yet known. No much larger clone is present one base from it, and per-base qualities are unavailable. This entry belongs to a study of T cells after yellow fever vaccination (dated by TCRdb to between 2019 and 2020). With regard to the full study: Libraries from fractions with low cell numbers were prepared with the SMART-Seq v4 Ultra Low Input RNA kit. To follow T-cell clones before and after primary and booster YFV17D yellow fever vaccination, bulk TCR alpha and beta repertoires were sequenced over time. The cohort comprised two healthy male donors, one aged 18 to 30 and one aged 30 to 40 years. Blood was drawn at multiple timepoints before and after primary and secondary immunization, with bulk PBMC replicates and cell subsets isolated.

In the paper's terms, the treatment or condition label means: live attenuated yellow fever vaccine strain. PBMCs were isolated from peripheral blood using a standard Ficoll-Paque protocol. CD4 and CD8 T-cell fractions were isolated with Dynabeads CD4 and CD8 positive selection kits. TriZol was used to extract RNA from bulk PBMCs, CD4 and CD8 fractions, and dextramer-positive and dextramer-negative fractions. Synthesis of TCR cDNA relied on 5'RACE template switching, a step that introduced a universal primer site along with unique molecular identifiers. cDNA synthesis was primed from both the TCR alpha and TCR beta constant segments. Two PCR steps were used to amplify libraries, with sample barcodes and sequencing adapters being added in the second step. Sequencing of the libraries was done on either Illumina HiSeq 2500 (2x100 bp) or NovaSeq (2x150 bp). From the authors' description of their analysis: MIGEC was used to demultiplex reads and collapse the reads into UMI consensus sequences, and MiXCR was used for V(D)J alignment. Using edgeR on replicate PBMC samples, clonotypes were called vaccine-responding if FDR was below 0.01 and the log2 fold change was above 5 up to day 15. Bulk clonotypes were assigned CD4 or CD8 identity according to which sequenced CD4 or CD8 repertoire held them at higher abundance. Starting from the raw public reads, TCRdb applied fastp trimming at Q25, assembled clones with MiXCR and retained in-frame beta chains. Every distinct CDR3 protein forms one entry, paired with its most common genes and DNA. Clone size and V and J calls follow TCRdb, not the original study. In all, the sample holds roughly 250,000 distinct CDR3 sequences, and approximately 12% of those were seen once. Approximately 0.49% of the sample lies in the top ten.

The CDR3 runs 14 residues from the cysteine to the phenylalanine. The DNA shown is the 42-base CDR3, in frame from base 1. At the junction V is shortened by 4 bases and J by 3 bases; bases outside the gene matches: 3. The germline V gene provides CDR1 SGHRS and CDR2 YFSETQ. Summary of the overall study and its limitations: A small share of clonotypes occurred in both CD4 and CD8 compartments, likely arising from convergent recombination. Compared with the primary T-cell response, the secondary T-cell response was faster but weaker, reaching its peak on day 5 rather than on day 15. The study included only a couple of donors, which limits how far the findings can be generalized. After the booster, most clones that had expanded after primary vaccination were detected again (about 95% of CD4 and under 90% of CD8), suggesting broad maintenance of memory. Computational filtering was needed because FACS-sorted repertoires could contain abundant contaminating clonotypes from the bulk population.

The V gene is TRBV5-1 and the J gene is TRBJ1-1, with 10 central nucleotides matching TRBD1. This TCR was sampled from a young man who received the YFV17D yellow fever vaccine. Sample: CD4+ T cells sorted from PBMCs, taken 45 days after the yellow fever booster vaccination. At the DNA level, the sequence is TGCGCCAGCAGCGTGACAGGGGGCTACACTGAAGCTTTCTTT. Translation gives CASSVTGGYTEAFF.